One sample yielded the 25 T cell receptor beta chains listed below, sequenced in a study of blood T cell repertoires in COVID-19. Generated by immunoSEQ multiplex PCR, the TCRdb table keeps only in-frame clones and is missing some. Here the sample spans tens of thousands of clones, approximately 79% being singletons. The sample consisted of peripheral blood. The receptor source for this set is a human donor in a cohort sampled during active COVID-19.

The V gene is TRBV9, the J gene TRBJ1-1, with a weak D call TRBD1 (6 bases). V was trimmed by 3 bases and J by 0 bases, leaving 15 bases between them. This CDR3 is built from 16 residues. The germline gives CDR1 SGDLS, CDR2 YYNGEE. Here the CDR3 DNA reads TGTGCCAGCAGCGGGACAGTTGTAGGTGTGAACACTGAAGCTTTCTTT. Its translation is CASSGTVVGVNTEAFF.

The chain couples TRBV6-5 to TRBJ2-7, with a tentative D call TRBD2 (5 bases). The length of the CDR3 is 12 residues. Germline lookup yields CDR1 MNHEY and CDR2 SVGAGI. The V end lost 8 bases, the J end lost 6 bases, and 14 bases lay between the germline ends. Written as DNA, the CDR3 is TGTGCCAGCGGCCCACTAGGTCTCGAGCAGTACTTC. It yields the protein CASGPLGLEQYF.

V and J are TRBV5-1 and TRBJ2-3; D might be TRBD2 (5 bases). Per germline, CDR1 SGHRS and CDR2 YFSETQ. V was pared by 0 bases and J by 3 bases, with 14 bases between. The CDR3 has 16 amino acids. The CDR3 here is CASSLGEGMSTDTQYF. The CDR3 DNA reads TGCGCCAGCAGCTTGGGTGAGGGAATGTCGACAGATACGCAGTATTTT.

This clone has a handful of counts. The chain carries TRBV19 and TRBJ1-5; possibly TRBD1 for D (6 bases). V shed 6 bases and J shed 3 bases, with 9 bases lying between them. CDR1 LNHDA and CDR2 SQIVND come from the germline V gene (reference sequence). CDR3 length equals 13 residues. The CDR3 DNA reads TGTGCCAGTAGCAGACAGGCCAATCAGCCCCAGCATTTT. This translates into CASSRQANQPQHF.

In this sample, this clone turned up a few times. The CDR3 protein is CASSLWGPGQPQHF. CDR3 bases: TGTGCCAGCAGTTTATGGGGGCCAGGTCAGCCCCAGCATTTT. V usage is TRBV28 and J usage is TRBJ1-5; D possibly corresponds to TRBD1 (5 bases). This CDR3 comprises 14 residues. The germline V gene encodes CDR1 MDHEN and CDR2 SYDVKM. V was pared by 0 bases and J by 6 bases, with 9 bases between. The full variable domain, rest sourced from reference TRBV28 and TRBJ1-5, is DVKVTQSSRYLVKRTGEKVFLECVQDMDHENMFWYRQDPGLGLRLIYFSYDVKMKEKGDIPEGYSVSREKKERFSLILESASTNQTSMYLCASSLWGPGQPQHFGDGTRLSIL.

This clone has just one count. The V call is TRBV7-9, the J call TRBJ2-5; D is unresolved. V was clipped by 1 base and J by 3 bases, with 3 bases between them. Germline V gene data show CDR1 as SEHNR and CDR2 as FQNEAQ (reference sequence). The CDR3 extends over 12 amino acids. CDR3 in amino acids: CASSLVKETQYF. Written as DNA, the CDR3 is TGTGCCAGCAGCTTAGTAAAAGAGACCCAGTACTTC.

This sequence joins TRBV18 and TRBJ1-2, with a weak D call TRBD1 (5 bases). The germline gives CDR1 KGHSH, CDR2 LQKENI. The V end lost 2 bases, the J end lost 8 bases, and 12 bases lay between the germline ends. The CDR3 has 13 residues. CDR3 in amino acids: CASSPAGRGGYTF. CDR3 sequence (DNA): TGTGCCAGCTCACCAGCAGGGAGGGGAGGCTACACCTTC.

The J gene is TRBJ2-7, the V gene TRBV28; no definite D call. Germline V gives CDR1 MDHEN, CDR2 SYDVKM. V lost 7 bases and J 4 bases, leaving 11 bases between the germline ends. This CDR3 region has 12 residues. The CDR3 nucleotides are TGTGCCAGCACCTCTGCCCGGTACGAGCAGTACTTC. Residues: CASTSARYEQYF.

This rearrangement joins TRBV28 to TRBJ2-7, with 13 positions matching TRBD2. The trim removed 4 bases at V and 5 bases at J, leaving 5 bases unmatched. Germline-derived CDR1 and CDR2 are MDHEN and SYDVKM. This CDR3 region has 15 residues. Here the CDR3 reads CASSSTSGGRNEQYF. CDR3 DNA sequence: TGTGCCAGCAGTTCGACTAGCGGGGGGCGGAACGAGCAGTACTTC.

V usage is TRBV6-5 and J usage is TRBJ2-5; TRBD2 agrees at 9 bases. Trimming removed 2 bases from V and 5 bases from J; junction bases left unmatched: 9. The germline V gene encodes CDR1 MNHEY and CDR2 SVGAGI. The CDR3 extends over 16 amino acids. CDR3 in amino acids: CASSYIGGGAQETQYF. CDR3 nucleotides: TGTGCCAGCAGTTACATCGGCGGGGGGGCCCAGGAGACCCAGTACTTC.

V and J are TRBV11-2 and TRBJ1-4; 9 bases match TRBD1. Trimming cost V 6 bases and J 5 bases; bases outside gene matches: 7. This CDR3 is 15 amino acids long. Per the germline V gene, CDR1 is SGHAT and CDR2 is FQNNGV. The CDR3 DNA sequence: TGTGCCAGCAGTTCGACAGGGGGTCAGAATGAAAAACTGTTTTTT. It yields the protein CASSSTGGQNEKLFF.

This chain joins TRBV3-1 (or the pseudogene TRBV3-2) and TRBJ1-1; tentatively, D is TRBD1 (5 bases). CDR3 size: 20 residues. Trimming took off 0 bases at V and 0 bases at J, with 23 bases between the two ends. Germline-derived CDR1 and CDR2 are LGHDT and YNNKEL (reference sequence). CDR3 nucleotide sequence: TGTGCCAGCAGCCAAGATGGGGGAGGATGGGATCTGGTTATGAACACTGAAGCTTTCTTT. Translated: CASSQDGGGWDLVMNTEAFF.

The V call is TRBV4-2, the J call TRBJ2-7; the match to TRBD2 covers 7 bases. This CDR3 spans 17 amino acids. In germline, CDR1 is LGHNA, CDR2 YNFKEQ. The ends lost 4 bases at V and 3 bases at J; junction bases unmatched: 15. DNA of the CDR3: TGTGCCAGCAGCCTCGGGTTGGCGGGCGGGAGTGTCTACGAGCAGTACTTC. Protein: CASSLGLAGGSVYEQYF.

This sequence joins TRBV5-1 and TRBJ1-1; TRBD1 aligns across 7 bases. Looked up from germline, CDR1 is SGHRS and CDR2 is YFSETQ. V lost 1 base to trimming and J lost 6 bases; unmatched junction nucleotides: 12. This CDR3 is built from 16 residues. The CDR3, as DNA: TGCGCCAGCAGCTTGAGAGATAGAACAGGGGACCCTGAAGCTTTCTTT. Amino acid sequence: CASSLRDRTGDPEAFF.

The chain recombines TRBV7-8 with TRBJ2-7, with 9 bases that match TRBD2. From germline, CDR1 is SGHVS and CDR2 FQNEAQ. V gave up 5 bases and J gave up 2 bases; unmatched junction bases: 7. The CDR3 length is 15 residues. The CDR3 DNA sequence: TGTGCCAGCAGCGCCCTAGCGGGACCCACCTACGAGCAGTACTTC. It specifies CASSALAGPTYEQYF.

This clone was observed once. The V call is TRBV7-2, the J call TRBJ2-3; tentatively, D is TRBD2 (5 bases). There are 15 residues in the CDR3. The V and J ends lost 5 bases and 0 bases respectively, with 12 bases between them. Germline loops: CDR1 SGHTA, CDR2 FQGNSA. In DNA, the CDR3 is TGTGCCAGCAGCCTCGAGGGCGTAAGCACAGATACGCAGTATTTT. Translating gives CASSLEGVSTDTQYF.

V is TRBV30 and J is TRBJ2-7; 11 bases are shared with TRBD2. CDR1 and CDR2 (germline): GTSNPN, SVGIG (reference sequence). V lost 1 base to trimming and J lost 4 bases; unmatched junction nucleotides: 3. CDR3 size: 14 residues. CDR3 sequence: CAWSGVAGGYEQYF. CDR3 sequence (DNA): TGTGCCTGGAGTGGAGTAGCGGGAGGGTACGAGCAGTACTTC.

V gene TRBV7-2 combines with J gene TRBJ2-3; weak D call: TRBD2 (6 bases). CDR1 is SGHTA and CDR2 is FQGNSA in the germline V gene. V was shortened by 6 bases and J by 2 bases, with 15 bases between the two germline ends. CDR3 size: 15 residues. The chain's CDR3 is CASRGGGGVTDTQYF. CDR3 DNA: TGTGCCAGCAGGGGGGGAGGCGGTGTCACAGATACGCAGTATTTT.

This clone has a handful of counts. This chain links TRBV7-9 with TRBJ2-5; no clear D. From germline, CDR1 is SEHNR and CDR2 FQNEAQ (reference sequence). The CDR3 has 14 residues. Trimming removed 1 base at V and 5 bases at J, with 11 bases between. The CDR3 nucleotides read TGTGCCAGCAGCTTAGGATCACTCGGGGAGACCCAGTACTTC. Its translation is CASSLGSLGETQYF.

The chain recombines TRBV27 with TRBJ2-7; the D gene is possibly TRBD2 (5 bases). The V gene's germline CDR1 is MNHEY and CDR2 SMNVEV (reference sequence). The CDR3 spans 13 residues. Trimming cost V 2 bases and J 7 bases, with 12 bases left between them. CDR3 nucleotide sequence: TGTGCCAGCAGTTTAGTAGCGCCGGGGGAGCAGTACTTC. Encoded protein: CASSLVAPGEQYF.

The V gene is TRBV3-1 (or the pseudogene TRBV3-2), the J gene TRBJ1-4; D remains ambiguous. The CDR3 consists of 13 residues. Germline CDR1 is LGHDT and CDR2 is YNNKEL (reference sequence). Trimming took 4 bases from V and 5 from J, leaving 8 bases between them. DNA for the CDR3: TGTGCCAGCAGCCGAACAGAAAATGAAAAACTGTTTTTT. Protein: CASSRTENEKLFF.

The gene calls are TRBV5-1 and TRBJ2-7; D unclear. The CDR3 covers 14 residues. Between the trimmed V and J ends, which lost 0 bases and 5 bases, there was a span of 12 bases. Germline CDR1 SGHRS, CDR2 YFSETQ. CDR3 loop: CASSLVSASDEQYF. CDR3 DNA: TGCGCCAGCAGCTTGGTTTCAGCGAGCGACGAGCAGTACTTC.

This clone was seen a single time. The chain carries TRBV7-9 and TRBJ1-2, with D hard to call. Germline CDR1 SEHNR, CDR2 FQNEAQ (reference sequence). V shed 1 base and J shed 8 bases, with 14 bases lying between them. The CDR3 sequence is 14 residues long. The CDR3 loop is CASSLVSGTEGYTF. In DNA form, the CDR3 reads TGTGCCAGCAGCTTAGTTAGCGGAACGGAAGGCTACACCTTC.

The V and J genes are TRBV9 and TRBJ1-4; a weak D match, TRBD1 (5 bases). Per the germline V gene, CDR1 is SGDLS and CDR2 is YYNGEE. The CDR3 has 13 residues. Trimming removed 7 bases from V and 3 bases from J, with 10 bases in between. The CDR3 spells CASAGGANEKLFF. The CDR3 nucleotides read TGTGCCAGCGCGGGAGGGGCTAATGAAAAACTGTTTTTT.

V usage is TRBV15 and J usage is TRBJ2-1, with a tentative D call TRBD1 (8 bases). The V gene lost 3 bases and the J gene lost 6 bases, with 21 bases spanning the gap. Germline lookup yields CDR1 LNHNV and CDR2 YYDKDF (reference sequence). The CDR3 contains 17 residues. The CDR3 DNA reads as TGTGCCACCAGCAGTAGACCAACGGACAGGGAGGGCAATGAGCAGTTCTTC. This encodes CATSSRPTDREGNEQFF.